Following are 9 T cell receptor beta chains from one sample sequenced in a study of PD-1 blockade in mismatch repair-deficient tumors. Profiled with immunoSEQ multiplex PCR; TCRdb holds only in-frame clones, not every one. The data show roughly 130,000 clones, with about nine tenths seen just once and approximately 12% held by the top ten. The sample was peripheral blood, taken approximately 71 weeks after starting pembrolizumab. These receptors originate from an adult with mismatch repair-deficient cancer.

In nucleotides, the CDR3 is TGTGCCAGCAGCTTAGCGGTTGGCGAGCAGTACTTC. It encodes CASSLAVGEQYF. The genes are TRBV7-6 and TRBJ2-7; no definite D call. The CDR3 consists of 12 residues. V shed 0 bases and J shed 6 bases, with 6 bases lying between them. Germline V gives CDR1 SGHVS, CDR2 FNYEAQ.

The CDR3 is CASSESLEGTVQPQHF. The CDR3 DNA follows: TGTGCCAGCAGTGAATCTTTAGAGGGGACAGTTCAGCCCCAGCATTTT. The V call is TRBV25-1, the J call TRBJ1-5; 7 bases fit TRBD1. This CDR3 spans 16 amino acids. The V gene's germline CDR1 is MGHDK and CDR2 SYGVNS. With V trimmed by 1 base and J by 6 bases, 9 bases remained unmatched. Based on the CDR3 plus reference TRBV25-1 and TRBJ1-5, the full variable domain is EADIYQTPRYLVIGTGKKITLECSQTMGHDKMYWYQQDPGMELHLIHYSYGVNSTEKGDLSSESTVSRIRTEHFPLTLESARPSHTSQYLCASSESLEGTVQPQHFGDGTRLSIL.

This chain uses TRBV4-1 with TRBJ2-1; 14 bases line up with TRBD2. Trimming took 0 bases from V and 4 from J; bases not matched to a gene: 2. The CDR3 loop spans 17 amino acids. Germline CDR1 and CDR2: MGHRA and YSYEKL. The CDR3 loop is CASSQETSGRGYNEQFF. CDR3 bases: TGCGCCAGCAGCCAAGAGACTAGCGGGAGGGGTTACAATGAGCAGTTCTTC.

The J gene is TRBJ2-1, the V gene TRBV15; possibly TRBD1 for D (5 bases). Trimming left V 8 bases short and J 7 bases short, with 9 bases between. Germline CDR1 and CDR2: LNHNV and YYDKDF (reference sequence). CDR3 length: 11 residues. The CDR3 protein is CATGASNEQFF. As DNA, the CDR3 is TGTGCCACCGGGGCTTCTAATGAGCAGTTCTTC.

The chain is built from TRBV5-1 and TRBJ2-7; 7 bases are a match to TRBD2. The J segment lost 5 bases and the V segment lost 4 bases, leaving 12 bases of the junction unmatched. The CDR3 has 15 residues. The germline CDR1 and CDR2 sequences are SGHRS and YFSETQ. The CDR3 spells CASSLIRGSPHEQYF. For the CDR3, the DNA is TGCGCCAGCAGCCTTATTCGCGGGAGTCCCCACGAGCAGTACTTC.

V and J are TRBV10-3 and TRBJ2-7; 8 positions match TRBD1. Germline V gives CDR1 ENHRY, CDR2 SYGVKD. V dropped 2 bases and J dropped 5; count of bases not matched to a gene: 2. The CDR3 is 13 residues long. CDR3 sequence reads: CAISEKTGDEQYF. CDR3 bases: TGTGCCATCAGTGAGAAGACAGGGGACGAGCAGTACTTC.

J is TRBJ2-7 and V is TRBV10-3, with TRBD1 identical over 8 bases. This CDR3 contains 17 residues. The ends lost 3 bases at V and 3 bases at J; junction bases unmatched: 13. CDR1 is ENHRY and CDR2 is SYGVKD in the germline V gene. CDR3 nucleotides: TGTGCCATCAGTGATGACCCCGACAGGGGTGTTCTCTACGAGCAGTACTTC. It codes for CAISDDPDRGVLYEQYF.

The gene calls are TRBV28 and TRBJ2-7; D is possibly TRBD2 (5 bases). CDR1 is MDHEN, CDR2 SYDVKM, per germline. The CDR3 loop spans 14 amino acids. Trimming shortened V by 7 bases and J by 3 bases, and 16 bases separated the two germline ends. The CDR3 spells CASKRGALSYEQYF. In nucleotides, the CDR3 is TGTGCCAGCAAACGGGGAGCTCTCAGCTACGAGCAGTACTTC.

The chain recombines TRBV9 with TRBJ2-1, with 12 positions matching TRBD1. Per germline, CDR1 SGDLS and CDR2 YYNGEE. J was trimmed by 7 bases and V by 3 bases; bases with no gene match: 8. The CDR3 has 16 amino acids. Written as DNA, the CDR3 is TGTGCCAGCAGCGCTCCGGGACAGGGGGCGCCTAATGAGCAGTTCTTC. It encodes CASSAPGQGAPNEQFF.